This TCR beta chain was identified in a study of blood T cell repertoires in COVID-19. Study context: Either two negative PCRs, clearance, or symptom resolution qualified Cohort 3 donors as recovered. The origin of the acute and convalescent COVID-19 samples was the United States, Italy and Spain.

Original data processing: Amplification of reference gene primers provided the estimated nucleated cell counts. Libraries were prepared by immunoSEQ multiplex PCR; TCRdb keeps only in-frame clonotypes and omits some of them. D and trimming were read from the DNA, whereas the V and J calls and clone size are those reported in that table. The sample has fewer than 150,000 clones; approximately 80% are singletons. Participants reported their clinical history, and cohort assignment relied on those reports. This clone was seen just once. Trimming took off 3 bases at V and 3 bases at J, with 15 bases between the two ends. This CDR3 has 15 residues. Germline assignment: CDR1 SGDLS and CDR2 YYNGEE.

The clonotype originates from a man between 50 and 59 years old in a cohort exposed to, infected with or recovered from COVID-19 (not recorded which). Sequenced: PBMCs or T cells enriched from blood (not recorded which). The chain recombines TRBV9 with TRBJ1-2, with D perhaps matching TRBD1 (5 bases). The CDR3 sequence: CASSGQGGDDYGYTF. In nucleotides, the CDR3 is TGTGCCAGCAGCGGCCAGGGAGGGGACGACTATGGCTACACCTTC.